This TCR beta chain was recovered during a study of preoperative IRX-2 immunotherapy in early breast cancer. Treatment meaning: preoperative locoregional IRX-2 cytokine immunotherapy. Profiled with immunoSEQ multiplex PCR; TCRdb holds only in-frame clones, not every one. The table has about 67,000 clones, roughly 94% seen once. V dropped 5 bases and J dropped 6; count of bases not matched to a gene: 12. Looked up from germline, CDR1 is LGHNA and CDR2 is YNFKEQ. The CDR3 runs to 15 residues. Specimen collection occurred from a patient treated with IRX-2 immunotherapy. The clonotype was recovered from a human donor with breast cancer. The chain uses TRBV4-2 and TRBJ1-2; 7 bases are shared with TRBD1. The chain's CDR3 is CASSSQQGLGDGYTF. For the CDR3, the DNA is TGTGCCAGCAGCTCCCAACAGGGGTTGGGCGATGGCTACACCTTC.